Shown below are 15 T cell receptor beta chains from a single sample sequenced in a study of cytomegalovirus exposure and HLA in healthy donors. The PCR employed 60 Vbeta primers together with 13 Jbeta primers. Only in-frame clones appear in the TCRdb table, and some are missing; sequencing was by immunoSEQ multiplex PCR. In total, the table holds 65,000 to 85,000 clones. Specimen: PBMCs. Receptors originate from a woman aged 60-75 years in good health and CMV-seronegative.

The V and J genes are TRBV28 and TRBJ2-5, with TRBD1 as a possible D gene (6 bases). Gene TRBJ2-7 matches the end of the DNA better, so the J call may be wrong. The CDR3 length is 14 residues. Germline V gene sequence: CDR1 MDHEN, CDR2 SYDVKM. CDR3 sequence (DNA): TGTGCCAGCAGTTCCCGACAGGTGACCTACGAGCAGTACTTC. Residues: CASSSRQVTYEQYF.

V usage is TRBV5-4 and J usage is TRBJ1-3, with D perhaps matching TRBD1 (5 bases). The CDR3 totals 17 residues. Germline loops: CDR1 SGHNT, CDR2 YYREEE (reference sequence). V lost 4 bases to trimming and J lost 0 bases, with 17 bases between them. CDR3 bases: TGTGCCAGCAGCCCCTTTTCGGGGCGGGACTCTGGAAACACCATATATTTT. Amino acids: CASSPFSGRDSGNTIYF.

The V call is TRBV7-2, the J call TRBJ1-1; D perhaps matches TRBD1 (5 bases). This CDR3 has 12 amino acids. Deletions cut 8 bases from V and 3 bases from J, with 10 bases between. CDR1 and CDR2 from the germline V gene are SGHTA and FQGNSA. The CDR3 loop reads CASGAGYTEAFF. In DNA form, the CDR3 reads TGTGCCAGCGGGGCGGGGTACACTGAAGCTTTCTTT.

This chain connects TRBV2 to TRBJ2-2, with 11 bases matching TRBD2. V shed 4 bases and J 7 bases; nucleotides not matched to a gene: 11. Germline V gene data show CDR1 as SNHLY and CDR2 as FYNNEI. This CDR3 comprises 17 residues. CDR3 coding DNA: TGTGCCAGCAGTGCGTATACTAGCGGGAGAGGTGACGGGGAGCTGTTTTTT. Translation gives CASSAYTSGRGDGELFF.

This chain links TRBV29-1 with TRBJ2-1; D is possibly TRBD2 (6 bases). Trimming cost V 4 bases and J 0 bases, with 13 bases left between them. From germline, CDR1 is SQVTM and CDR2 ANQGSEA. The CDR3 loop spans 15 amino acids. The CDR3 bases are TGCAGCGTTGTGTTTCGGGGGAGCTCCTACAATGAGCAGTTCTTC. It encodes CSVVFRGSSYNEQFF.

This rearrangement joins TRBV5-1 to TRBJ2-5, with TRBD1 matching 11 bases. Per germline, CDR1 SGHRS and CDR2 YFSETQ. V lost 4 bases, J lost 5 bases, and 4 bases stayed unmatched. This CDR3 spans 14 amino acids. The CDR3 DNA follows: TGCGCCAGCAGCAGGACAGGGGGCGACGAGACCCAGTACTTC. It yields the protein CASSRTGGDETQYF. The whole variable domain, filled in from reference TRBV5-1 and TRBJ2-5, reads KAGVTQTPRYLIKTRGQQVTLSCSPISGHRSVSWYQQTPGQGLQFLFEYFSETQRNKGNFPGRFSGRQFSNSRSEMNVSTLELGDSALYLCASSRTGGDETQYFGPGTRLLVL.

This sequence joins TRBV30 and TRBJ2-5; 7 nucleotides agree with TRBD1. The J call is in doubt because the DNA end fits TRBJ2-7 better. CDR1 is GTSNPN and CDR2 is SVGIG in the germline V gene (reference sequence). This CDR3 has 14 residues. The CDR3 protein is CAWTRPGQTYEQYF. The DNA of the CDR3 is TGTGCCTGGACACGCCCGGGACAGACTTACGAGCAGTACTTC.

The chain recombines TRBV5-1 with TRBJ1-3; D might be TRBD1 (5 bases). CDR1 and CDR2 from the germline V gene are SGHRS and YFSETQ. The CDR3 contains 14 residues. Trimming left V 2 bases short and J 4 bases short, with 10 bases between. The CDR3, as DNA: TGCGCCAGCAGCTTTACGGGACTCGGAAACACCATATATTTT. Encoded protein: CASSFTGLGNTIYF.

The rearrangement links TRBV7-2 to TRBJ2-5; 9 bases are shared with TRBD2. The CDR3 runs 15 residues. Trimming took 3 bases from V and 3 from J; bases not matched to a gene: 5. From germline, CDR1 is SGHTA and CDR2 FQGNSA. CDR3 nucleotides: TGTGCCAGCAGCTTCCTAGCGGGACCCGAAGAGACCCAGTACTTC. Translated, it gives CASSFLAGPEETQYF.

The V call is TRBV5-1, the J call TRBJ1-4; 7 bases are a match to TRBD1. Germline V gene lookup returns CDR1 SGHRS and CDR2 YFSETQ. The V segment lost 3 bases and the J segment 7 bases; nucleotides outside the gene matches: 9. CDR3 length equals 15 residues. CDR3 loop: CASSSQGQLGEKLFF. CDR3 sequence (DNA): TGCGCCAGCAGCTCCCAGGGACAGCTTGGTGAAAAACTGTTTTTT.

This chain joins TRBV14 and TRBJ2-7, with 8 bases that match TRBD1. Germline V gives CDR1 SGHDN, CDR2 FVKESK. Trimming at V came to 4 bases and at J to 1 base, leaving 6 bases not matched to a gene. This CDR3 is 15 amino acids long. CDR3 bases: TGTGCCAGCAGCCTTGGACAGGGACGGTCCTACGAGCAGTACTTC. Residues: CASSLGQGRSYEQYF.

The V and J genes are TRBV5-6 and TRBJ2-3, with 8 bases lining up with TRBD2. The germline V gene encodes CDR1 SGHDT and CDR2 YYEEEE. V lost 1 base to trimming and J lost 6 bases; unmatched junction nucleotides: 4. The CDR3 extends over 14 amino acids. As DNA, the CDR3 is TGTGCCAGCAGCTTGAGGTTAGCGGGGGATACGCAGTATTTT. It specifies CASSLRLAGDTQYF.

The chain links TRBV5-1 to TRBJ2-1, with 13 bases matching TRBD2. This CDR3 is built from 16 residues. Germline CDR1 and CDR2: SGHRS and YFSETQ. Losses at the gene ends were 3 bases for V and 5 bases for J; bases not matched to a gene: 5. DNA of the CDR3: TGCGCCAGCAGCTCTGGGACTAGCGGGGTCCACAATGAGCAGTTCTTC. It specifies CASSSGTSGVHNEQFF.

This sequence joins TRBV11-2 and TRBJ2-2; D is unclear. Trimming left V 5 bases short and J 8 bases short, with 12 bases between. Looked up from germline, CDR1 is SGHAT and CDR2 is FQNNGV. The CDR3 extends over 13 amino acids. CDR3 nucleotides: TGTGCCAGCAGCGAGGCGCAGACTGGGGAGCTGTTTTTT. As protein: CASSEAQTGELFF.

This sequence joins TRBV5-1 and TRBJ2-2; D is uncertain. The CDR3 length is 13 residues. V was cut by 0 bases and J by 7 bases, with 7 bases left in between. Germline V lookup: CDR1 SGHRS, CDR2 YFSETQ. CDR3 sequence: CASSLGGNGELFF. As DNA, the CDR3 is TGCGCCAGCAGCTTGGGAGGTAACGGGGAGCTGTTTTTT.